The 30 T cell receptor beta chains below come from one sample, sequenced in a study of T cell changes during pregnancy in multiple sclerosis. TCRdb's table, derived via immunoSEQ multiplex PCR, lists solely in-frame clones and lacks some. This sample has about 64,000 clones; 80% to 95% occur once, and the top ten carry roughly 1.5%. Sequencing used peripheral blood, obtained in the second trimester of pregnancy. Source of these receptors: a female donor with multiple sclerosis, enrolled in a pregnancy study.

This chain joins TRBV5-1 and TRBJ2-1, with D maybe TRBD1 (5 bases). The CDR3 has 17 amino acids. CDR1 SGHRS and CDR2 YFSETQ come from the germline V gene. The V and J ends lost 0 bases and 0 bases respectively, with 13 bases between them. CDR3 region: CASSLAGSPSSYNEQFF. The CDR3 DNA is TGCGCCAGCAGCTTGGCAGGGTCACCGAGCTCCTACAATGAGCAGTTCTTC.

J is TRBJ2-1 and V is TRBV5-1, with 11 positions matching TRBD1. Germline loops: CDR1 SGHRS, CDR2 YFSETQ. The ends lost 3 bases at V and 5 bases at J; junction bases unmatched: 4. This CDR3 comprises 15 residues. CDR3 region: CASSWGQGVDNEQFF. DNA for the CDR3: TGCGCCAGCAGCTGGGGACAGGGGGTCGACAATGAGCAGTTCTTC.

The gene calls are TRBV6-5 and TRBJ1-2; D perhaps matches TRBD1 (6 bases). CDR1 MNHEY and CDR2 SVGAGI come from the germline V gene. The CDR3 length is 16 residues. Deletions cut 1 base from V and 7 bases from J, with 19 bases between. The CDR3 region is CASSYFYRVEASGYTF. As DNA, the CDR3 is TGTGCCAGCAGTTACTTTTACAGGGTGGAGGCGAGTGGCTACACCTTC.

The chain recombines TRBV2 with TRBJ2-7; D is possibly TRBD2 (5 bases). Germline CDR1 is SNHLY and CDR2 is FYNNEI. This CDR3 comprises 13 residues. V was pared by 6 bases and J by 7 bases, with 16 bases between. CDR3 in amino acids: CASSPGVKREQYF. CDR3 nucleotide sequence: TGTGCCAGCAGCCCCGGTGTTAAGCGGGAGCAGTACTTC.

The rearrangement uses TRBV7-2 and TRBJ2-1; TRBD2 matches at 7 bases. Trimming removed 3 bases from V and 10 bases from J; junction bases left unmatched: 9. The V gene's germline CDR1 is SGHTA and CDR2 FQGNSA. This CDR3 has 14 amino acids. The CDR3 nucleotides read TGTGCCAGCAGCTTGCTAGCGGCGCCTATAGAGCAGTTCTTC. As protein: CASSLLAAPIEQFF.

The chain links TRBV9 to TRBJ1-4; TRBD1 matches 7 bases. The CDR3 totals 15 residues. With 4 bases clipped from V and 5 bases from J, the junction kept 8 bases outside the gene matches. CDR1 and CDR2 from the germline V gene are SGDLS and YYNGEE. CDR3 loop: CASSRQDRVNEKLFF. The CDR3, as DNA: TGTGCCAGCAGCCGGCAAGACAGGGTCAATGAAAAACTGTTTTTT.

The chain combines TRBV19 with TRBJ2-1; TRBD1 aligns across 7 bases. This CDR3 comprises 15 residues. CDR1 and CDR2 from the germline V gene are LNHDA and SQIVND (reference sequence). V trimming: 4 bases; J trimming: 9 bases; junction bases outside the gene matches: 12. The CDR3 spells CASSRWDRGNGEQFF. Written as DNA, the CDR3 is TGTGCCAGTAGTAGATGGGACAGAGGAAATGGTGAGCAGTTCTTC.

This clone appeared once. The gene calls are TRBV11-1 and TRBJ1-2; TRBD1 might be the D (5 bases). Deletions cut 5 bases from V and 3 bases from J, with 13 bases between. The V gene's germline CDR1 is SGHAT and CDR2 FQDESV (reference sequence). The length of the CDR3 is 14 residues. The CDR3: CASSQRLRDYGYTF. DNA of the CDR3: TGTGCCAGCAGCCAGCGCCTCAGGGACTATGGCTACACCTTC.

The rearrangement links TRBV25-1 to TRBJ2-1, with D possibly matching TRBD2 (7 bases). This CDR3 has 15 amino acids. V lost 3 bases and J 4 bases, leaving 13 bases between the germline ends. The germline V gene has CDR1 MGHDK and CDR2 SYGVNS. The CDR3 loop reads CASSDYREGYNEQFF. In DNA form, the CDR3 reads TGTGCCAGCAGTGATTACAGGGAGGGGTACAATGAGCAGTTCTTC.

The chain combines TRBV6-1 with TRBJ1-2; a possible D gene is TRBD1 (6 bases). Trimming left V 4 bases short and J 6 bases short, with 15 bases between. The germline V gene has CDR1 MNHNS and CDR2 SASEGT. The CDR3 runs to 14 residues. The DNA of the CDR3 is TGTGCCAGCAGTGTAACAACAGGGATAGATGGCTACACCTTC. It is translated as CASSVTTGIDGYTF.

This chain joins TRBV4-3 and TRBJ2-7, with TRBD2 matching 9 bases. V was clipped by 0 bases and J by 5 bases; unmatched bases: 14. The CDR3 length is 18 residues. Germline CDR1 LGHNA, CDR2 YSLEER. CDR3 in DNA: TGCGCCAGCAGCCAAGATAGCCTAGCGGGACGCCCCTCTGACGAGCAGTACTTC. Its translation is CASSQDSLAGRPSDEQYF.

The gene calls are TRBV5-1 and TRBJ2-7; 9 bases map to TRBD2. CDR3 length: 14 residues. Looked up from germline, CDR1 is SGHRS and CDR2 is YFSETQ. J gave up 3 bases and V 1 base, and 2 bases lay outside the gene matches. In nucleotides, the CDR3 is TGCGCCAGCAGCTTGCCGACTAGCGGCTACGAGCAGTACTTC. This sequence encodes CASSLPTSGYEQYF.

This clone turned up a few times. The chain uses TRBV18 and TRBJ1-1, with a weak D call TRBD1 (6 bases). Germline-derived CDR1 and CDR2 are KGHSH and LQKENI. Trimming cost V 4 bases and J 7 bases, with 16 bases left between them. This CDR3 has 14 amino acids. The CDR3 reads CASSQDSKAGEAFF. The CDR3 DNA follows: TGTGCCAGCTCACAGGACAGCAAGGCGGGTGAAGCTTTCTTT.

The chain uses TRBV10-1 and TRBJ2-4, with D tentatively TRBD1 (7 bases). The germline V gene encodes CDR1 WNHNN and CDR2 SYGVQD (reference sequence). The CDR3 consists of 18 residues. Trimming shortened V by 2 bases and J by 6 bases, and 23 bases separated the two germline ends. The CDR3 region has the DNA TGCGCCAGCAGTGAGGCTACAGGGGCCGGGGCCGGGGGAAACATTCAGTACTTC. Translated, it gives CASSEATGAGAGGNIQYF.

V usage is TRBV10-1 and J usage is TRBJ1-6; tentative D call: TRBD1 (5 bases). The CDR3 has 14 residues. The germline CDR1 and CDR2 sequences are WNHNN and SYGVQD (reference sequence). The ends were cut back, 5 bases at V and 9 bases at J, with 14 bases in the middle. CDR3 bases: TGCGCCAGCAGTCCGTACAGGACGGGTTCACCCCTCCACTTT. As protein: CASSPYRTGSPLHF.

The rearrangement links TRBV7-3 to TRBJ1-1; 7 nucleotides agree with TRBD1. The length of the CDR3 is 15 residues. Germline V gene sequence: CDR1 SGHTA, CDR2 FQGTGA. V trimming: 1 base; J trimming: 3 bases; junction bases outside the gene matches: 5. CDR3 residues: CASSLRQGSDTEAFF. CDR3 nucleotides: TGTGCCAGCAGCTTAAGACAGGGCTCGGACACTGAAGCTTTCTTT.

The J gene is TRBJ1-3, the V gene TRBV13; no definite D call. Germline V CDR1 and CDR2: PRHDT, FYEKMQ (reference sequence). CDR3 length: 15 residues. Trimming cost V 2 bases and J 0 bases, with 8 bases left between them. In nucleotides, the CDR3 is TGTGCCAGCAGCTTAATGGCCAACTCTGGAAACACCATATATTTT. It specifies CASSLMANSGNTIYF.

The V and J genes are TRBV19 and TRBJ2-2; 8 bases map to TRBD1. CDR3 length: 15 residues. The germline gives CDR1 LNHDA, CDR2 SQIVND (reference sequence). V lost 6 bases, J lost 5 bases, and 8 bases stayed unmatched. In DNA form, the CDR3 reads TGTGCCAGTAGAAGTCAGGGGGCAGGAACCGGGGAGCTGTTTTTT. This sequence encodes CASRSQGAGTGELFF.

The chain combines TRBV27 with TRBJ2-2; 7 nucleotides line up with TRBD1. In germline, CDR1 is MNHEY, CDR2 SMNVEV (reference sequence). V lost 6 bases, J lost 5 bases, and 6 bases stayed unmatched. The CDR3 sequence is 14 residues long. CDR3 nucleotides: TGTGCCAGCAGGCGACAGGGTGCAACCGGGGAGCTGTTTTTT. Translating gives CASRRQGATGELFF.

This clone showed up just a few times. The gene calls are TRBV4-1 and TRBJ1-5; D perhaps matches TRBD1 (5 bases). There are 16 residues in the CDR3. Trimming took 5 bases from V and 4 from J, leaving 18 bases between them. The germline gives CDR1 MGHRA, CDR2 YSYEKL. The CDR3 DNA is TGCGCCAGCAGCGCCTCGCGGACGCGGGGGAATCAGCCCCAGCATTTT. Encoded protein: CASSASRTRGNQPQHF.

The genes are TRBV28 and TRBJ2-7; 7 bases map to TRBD2. This CDR3 region has 14 residues. The junction had 15 bases not matched to a gene; V was cut back by 10 bases and J by 6 bases. The germline V gene has CDR1 MDHEN and CDR2 SYDVKM. The CDR3 sequence: CATEGSGVRGEQYF. In nucleotides, the CDR3 is TGTGCCACTGAAGGAAGCGGGGTTCGGGGCGAGCAGTACTTC.

As regards this clone: Additional DNA sequences in this sample encode the identical CDR3. The chain uses TRBV18 and TRBJ2-7; D remains unclear. The CDR3 loop spans 13 amino acids. Germline-derived CDR1 and CDR2 are KGHSH and LQKENI. Trimming stripped 3 bases from V and 3 bases from J, with 9 bases between. The CDR3: CASSPPPGYEQYF. CDR3 coding DNA: TGTGCCAGCTCACCCCCCCCGGGCTACGAGCAGTACTTC.

Regarding this clone: This CDR3 is also generated by other DNA sequences in the sample. V is TRBV18 and J is TRBJ1-1; D perhaps matches TRBD1 (6 bases). Germline CDR1 KGHSH, CDR2 LQKENI. V was trimmed by 5 bases and J by 1 base, leaving 8 bases between them. CDR3 length equals 13 residues. CDR3 sequence (DNA): TGTGCCAGCTCAAGGACAGCGAACACTGAAGCTTTCTTT. It translates to CASSRTANTEAFF.

V and J are TRBV6-1 and TRBJ2-1; D is unresolved. Germline V gene data show CDR1 as MNHNS and CDR2 as SASEGT. CDR3 length equals 15 residues. Trimming stripped 6 bases from V and 0 bases from J, with 12 bases between. The CDR3 loop is CASSLDFLSYNEQFF. CDR3 nucleotide sequence: TGTGCCAGCAGCCTAGACTTCCTCTCCTACAATGAGCAGTTCTTC.

In its sample, this clone was seen once. This chain joins TRBV4-1 and TRBJ2-2; the D is unclear. The ends were cut back, 0 bases at V and 4 bases at J, with 12 bases in the middle. This CDR3 has 16 amino acids. The germline gives CDR1 MGHRA, CDR2 YSYEKL. CDR3 in DNA: TGCGCCAGCAGCCAAGATCCGAACTTAATCACCGGGGAGCTGTTTTTT. Translated: CASSQDPNLITGELFF.

The chain employs TRBV2 and TRBJ1-4; tentative D call: TRBD1 (6 bases). The ends were cut back, 9 bases at V and 0 bases at J, with 17 bases in the middle. Germline-derived CDR1 and CDR2 are SNHLY and FYNNEI. CDR3 length equals 16 residues. The CDR3 reads CARSSRGGTTNEKLFF. As DNA, the CDR3 is TGTGCCAGAAGTTCAAGGGGGGGAACAACTAATGAAAAACTGTTTTTT.

V is TRBV10-3 and J is TRBJ2-1; 14 bases agree with TRBD2. Looked up from germline, CDR1 is ENHRY and CDR2 is SYGVKD. V gave up 3 bases and J gave up 8 bases; unmatched junction bases: 6. This CDR3 spans 16 amino acids. CDR3 coding DNA: TGTGCCATCAGTGAAGGGACTAGCGGGAGAGCGGATGAGCAGTTCTTC. This gives the protein CAISEGTSGRADEQFF.

The chain combines TRBV10-3 with TRBJ2-5; TRBD2 matches at 9 bases. Germline values: CDR1 ENHRY, CDR2 SYGVKD. This CDR3 has 13 amino acids. J gave up 5 bases and V 6 bases, and 4 bases lay outside the gene matches. DNA for the CDR3: TGTGCCATCAGAGCGGGAGGATTTGAGACCCAGTACTTC. Translating gives CAIRAGGFETQYF.

The V call is TRBV5-1, the J call TRBJ2-5; 7 nucleotides agree with TRBD1. Germline CDR1 and CDR2: SGHRS and YFSETQ. The CDR3 loop spans 13 amino acids. Trimming at V came to 0 bases and at J to 4 bases, leaving 0 bases not matched to a gene. The CDR3 is CASSLGQGETQYF. The CDR3 DNA reads as TGCGCCAGCAGCTTGGGACAGGGAGAGACCCAGTACTTC.

The rearrangement uses TRBV6-1 and TRBJ1-3, with D possibly matching TRBD1 (5 bases). The V end lost 7 bases, the J end lost 2 bases, and 15 bases lay between the germline ends. Germline values: CDR1 MNHNS, CDR2 SASEGT. The CDR3 is 15 residues long. The CDR3 DNA sequence: TGTGCCAGCAAAGAACAGGCAGGGCCTGGAAACACCATATATTTT. Its protein product is CASKEQAGPGNTIYF.